This is a list of T cell receptor beta chains from one sample in a study of blood T cells in healthy people across ages. TCRdb reprocessed the 5' RACE reads via MiXCR and lists one record per CDR3 protein. The sample lists some 940,000 distinct CDR3 sequences, about 27% occurring once. The data were also submitted as part of a second study, on T cells of mothers and their children.

Sequencing used blood. These receptors were taken from a woman aged 40 to 50 in good health. CDR3s leave out the opening cysteine and the closing phenylalanine or tryptophan.

v_call cdr3_aa
TRBV6-5 ASSYLFGARTDTQY
TRBV16 ASSQSGITGELF
TRBV5-1 ASSPTWGNEQY
TRBV7-2 ASSYEPGTHYGYT
TRBV12-3/TRBV12-4 ASSLGGDTYEQY
TRBV4-1 ASSPEEVIRGEKLF
TRBV28 ASSLGPTYEQY
TRBV20-1 SAWNYRTTNYGYT
TRBV2 ASSRSQTSTDTQY
TRBV20-1 SASVTPGQGRNYGYT
TRBV29-1 SVLGRGQGPYGYT
TRBV24-1 ATSSSKAANYGYT
TRBV18 ASSPSPVWNTEAF
TRBV28 VSSLPGLAGQETQY
TRBV3-1 ASSQDPTSGRSYEQY
TRBV7-2 ASSALREAQPQH
TRBV7-3 ASSHTGGYTGTQY
TRBV20-1 SARGDRGVKEQF
TRBV7-2 ASSPSLRPGGETQY
TRBV5-1 ASSLTSPWNSPLH
TRBV11-3 ASSPGRMGGNEQF
TRBV7-2 ASAPQSETDTRY
TRBV25-1 ASSVGNPWVNGYT
TRBV28 ATYRGVRETQY
TRBV20-1 SARDPGRGSPYTEAF
TRBV6-5 ASKPAGALGAGELF
TRBV12-3/TRBV12-4 ASSLSSGGSIQETQY
TRBV7-2 ASSSSGTSFDEQY
TRBV18 ASSLQFSSYEQY
TRBV12-3/TRBV12-4 ASSLFGAGTRNEKLF
TRBV7-6 ASSLESGLTGNEQF
TRBV2 ASSATPQGVYGYT
TRBV20-1 SASRQGMNTEAF
TRBV30 AWSVLGASGGPYNEQF
TRBV28 ASSFGGAASYNEQF
TRBV27 ASRQGVRGANVLT
TRBV29-1 SVAGVGGGYNEQF
TRBV5-1 ASSLATGSGSPLH
TRBV28 ARGIPELAGGQYNEQF
TRBV5-1 ASSEGTANGYT
TRBV5-1 ASSLESKVSDTQY
TRBV5-6 ASSLSGANVRT
TRBV5-1 ASSPMTGNTEAF
TRBV10-3 AISDGDNEQF
TRBV28 ATLGIGGYT
TRBV20-1 SARQTVTEAF
TRBV5-5 ASRPGQGAYGCT